This is a list of T cell receptor beta chains from one sample in a study of OX40 agonist ivuxolimab in advanced cancers. TCRdb's table, derived via immunoSEQ multiplex PCR, lists solely in-frame clones and lacks some. Here the sample spans 25,000 or so clones, roughly 88% being singletons. The specimen comprised CD4+ or CD8+ T cells sorted from blood, sampled in a trial of the OX40 agonist ivuxolimab. The receptors derive from an adult with an advanced solid tumor such as melanoma, head and neck, liver or kidney cancer. The CDR3 runs from the conserved cysteine through the conserved F or W. A clone size is listed for some rows: how often the clone was seen (once, few, many), or a class if it is expanded.

V	size	J	CDR3
TRBV2	NA	TRBJ2-7	CASSERGNYEQYF
TRBV5-6	NA	TRBJ2-2	CASSRVRTGTWPGELFF
TRBV6-1	NA	TRBJ1-5	CASTSGQGNQPQHF
TRBV23-1	NA	TRBJ2-2	CASRHRIPGGHGELFF
TRBV7-9	NA	TRBJ1-1	CASSLRGQDTEAFF
TRBV19	NA	TRBJ2-5	CASSPSGPYQETQYF
TRBV5-4	NA	TRBJ2-1	CASSYQAGVFLNEQFF
TRBV9	NA	TRBJ2-1	CASSESGVGYDEQFF
TRBV29-1	NA	TRBJ2-5	CSVGSVEETQYF
TRBV19	NA	TRBJ2-1	CASSSQRNEQFF
TRBV29-1	NA	TRBJ2-1	CSVGTSEYNEQFF
TRBV19	NA	TRBJ2-7	CASSRSQGILYEQYF
TRBV10-2	NA	TRBJ2-7	CASSSSGSSYEQYF
TRBV18	NA	TRBJ2-7	CASSPPGTGILYEQYF
TRBV7-3	NA	TRBJ2-5	CASSRGTGETQYF
TRBV19	once	TRBJ2-3	CASSIWGTDTQYF
TRBV27	NA	TRBJ1-5	CASSLLGDQPQHF
TRBV6-4	NA	TRBJ2-1	CASSRGLAGAKDEQFF
TRBV11-1	once	TRBJ1-6	CASSLTVTAPLHF
TRBV19	NA	TRBJ2-1	CASSIEGGTSGSSYNEQFF
TRBV10-2	NA	TRBJ1-1	CASSATPGAGGESFF
TRBV18	once	TRBJ2-1	CASSQTSRTSEQFF
TRBV5-1	NA	TRBJ2-5	CASSLAGGPVETQYF
TRBV6-5	NA	TRBJ2-2	CASSYSILRETGELFF
TRBV5-1	NA	TRBJ2-3	CASSLGGASTDTQYF
TRBV2	NA	TRBJ1-5	CASSATGLYSNQPQHF
TRBV5-1	once	TRBJ2-7	CASSLALVGIGEQYF
TRBV28	once	TRBJ2-7	CASSLLPGQGTYEQYF
TRBV19	NA	TRBJ2-4	CASSLAAIKNIQYF
TRBV19	few	TRBJ2-6	CASRTGSSGANVLTF
TRBV2	once	TRBJ2-7	CASSGGLTSGEQYF
TRBV5-1	few	TRBJ1-4	CASSLGHGNEKLFF
TRBV5-5	NA	TRBJ2-3	CASSPQRWTDTQYF
TRBV5-6	NA	TRBJ2-2	CASSRRVLRTGELFF
TRBV28	NA	TRBJ1-1	CASRPRGQGSTEAFF
TRBV19	once	TRBJ2-5	CASSIGGTSGLGETQYF
TRBV7-9	NA	TRBJ1-2	CASSLQGNGYTF
TRBV5-1	NA	TRBJ2-7	CASSLRQDAYEQYF
TRBV28	few	TRBJ2-7	CASRPPGQGYEQYF
TRBV5-4	once	TRBJ1-1	CASSLAENTEAFF
TRBV6-6	NA	TRBJ2-5	CASRDFETQYF